These T cell receptor beta chains were read from a single sample in a study of cytomegalovirus exposure and HLA in healthy donors. Profiling relied on immunoSEQ multiplex PCR, and the TCRdb table lists in-frame clones only, not all of them. The data contain under 250,000 clones, 70% to 80% of them singletons. Sample: PBMCs. The receptors stem from a male donor in good health and CMV-seronegative. The CDR3 runs from the conserved cysteine through the conserved F or W. The D gene is left open where the match is weak. Rows give clone size only sometimes, using once, few, many, or a class for an expanded clone.

J: TRBJ2-7
D: -
size: -
V: TRBV28
DNA: TGTGCCAGCAGTGTTGGAAGGGGACTCGAGCAGTGCTTC
CDR3: CASSVGRGLEQCF

J: TRBJ1-4
D: TRBD1
size: -
V: TRBV7-9
DNA: TGTGCCAGCAGCTTCGAAACAGGGGGTGAAAAACTGTTTTTT
CDR3: CASSFETGGEKLFF

J: TRBJ1-1
D: -
size: -
V: TRBV5-1
DNA: TGCGCCAGCAGCTTGGTAACAGAGAACACTGAAGCTTTCTTT
CDR3: CASSLVTENTEAFF

J: TRBJ1-4
D: TRBD1
size: few
V: TRBV5-4
DNA: TGTGCCAGCAGCCCCGCGGGACAGTTGATAAATGAAAAACTGTTTTTT
CDR3: CASSPAGQLINEKLFF

J: TRBJ2-1
D: TRBD2
size: few
V: TRBV5-4
DNA: TGTGCCAGCAGCAAAGCGGGAATCGGCGATGAGCAGTTCTTC
CDR3: CASSKAGIGDEQFF

J: TRBJ2-7
D: -
size: -
V: TRBV28
DNA: TGTGCCAGCAGTTTTTCTCCAGGGTCCTACGAGCAGTACTTC
CDR3: CASSFSPGSYEQYF

J: TRBJ2-7
D: TRBD1
size: -
V: TRBV27
DNA: TGTGCCAGCAGTCCAGGACAGGGGGCTTCCTACGAGCAGTACTTC
CDR3: CASSPGQGASYEQYF

J: TRBJ1-6
D: TRBD1
size: -
V: TRBV10-1
DNA: TGCGCCAGCAGTGACTCGACAGGGATTAATTCACCCCTCCACTTT
CDR3: CASSDSTGINSPLHF

J: TRBJ2-7
D: -
size: -
V: TRBV27
DNA: TGTGCCAGCAGTTTCGACAGCCTCCGACGGCAGTACTTC
CDR3: CASSFDSLRRQYF

J: TRBJ2-5
D: -
size: -
V: TRBV7-8
DNA: TGTGCCAGCAGCGGACGCCGGGAAAGAAATCTACAAGAGACCCAGTACTTC
CDR3: CASSGRRERNLQETQYF

J: TRBJ2-3
D: -
size: -
V: TRBV5-1
DNA: TGCGCCAGCAGCTATACCCCGACTAGCACAGATACGCAGTATTTT
CDR3: CASSYTPTSTDTQYF